A single sample gave rise to the 13 T cell receptor beta chains below, sequenced in a study of T cell responses to AZD1222 COVID-19 vaccine. The protocol was immunoSEQ multiplex PCR, while the TCRdb copy is restricted to in-frame clones and leaves out a portion. The sample lists about 110,000 clones, approximately 89% occurring once. This material consisted of peripheral blood, taken on day 0 of MenACWY control vaccination. The receptors shown here come from an adult in good health.

The chain employs TRBV5-1 and TRBJ1-6; 7 positions agree with TRBD1. Germline V lookup: CDR1 SGHRS, CDR2 YFSETQ. CDR3 length: 14 residues. V was pared by 5 bases and J by 6 bases, with 5 bases of the junction left unmatched. The CDR3 protein is CASRPGQVNSPLHF. The CDR3, as DNA: TGCGCCAGCAGACCCGGACAGGTTAATTCACCCCTCCACTTT.

The CDR3 sequence is CSVGDTAYEQYF. CDR3 nucleotide sequence: TGCAGCGTTGGGGACACGGCCTACGAGCAGTACTTC. The chain has TRBV29-1 and TRBJ2-7; D may be TRBD1 (6 bases). Trimming stripped 4 bases from V and 2 bases from J, with 9 bases between. This CDR3 comprises 12 residues. CDR1 and CDR2 from the germline V gene are SQVTM and ANQGSEA.

The chain recombines TRBV18 with TRBJ2-5, with D maybe TRBD2 (6 bases). Trimming took off 2 bases at V and 3 bases at J, with 16 bases between the two ends. CDR3 length: 16 residues. Germline V gene data show CDR1 as KGHSH and CDR2 as LQKENI. This CDR3 reads CASSPYSNSGKETQYF. The CDR3 DNA reads as TGTGCCAGCTCACCATATTCAAATAGCGGAAAAGAGACCCAGTACTTC.

The rearrangement joins TRBV28 to TRBJ2-7, with 9 bases fitting TRBD1. The length of the CDR3 is 15 residues. V dropped 4 bases and J dropped 2; count of bases not matched to a gene: 6. Germline CDR1 is MDHEN and CDR2 is SYDVKM. CDR3: CASSSRTGDAYEQYF. CDR3 DNA sequence: TGTGCCAGCAGTTCGCGGACAGGGGATGCCTACGAGCAGTACTTC.

The chain is built from TRBV9 and TRBJ2-2; no firm D call. Germline V gives CDR1 SGDLS, CDR2 YYNGEE. The CDR3 runs to 13 residues. V lost 1 base, J lost 2 bases, and 3 bases lay in between. The CDR3 loop is CASSVYNTGELFF. The CDR3 DNA sequence: TGTGCCAGCAGCGTATATAACACCGGGGAGCTGTTTTTT.

The gene calls are TRBV7-9 and TRBJ1-2, with D possibly TRBD1 on 6 matching bases. The V end was cut by 4 bases, the J end by 4 bases, with 13 bases between. Germline CDR1 SEHNR, CDR2 FQNEAQ (reference sequence). The CDR3 loop spans 14 amino acids. The CDR3 reads CASSWAGDLYGYTF. The CDR3 nucleotides read TGTGCCAGCAGCTGGGCAGGGGACCTCTATGGCTACACCTTC.

This chain connects TRBV2 to TRBJ2-2, with D hard to call. The CDR3 consists of 14 residues. Deletions cut 6 bases from V and 1 base from J, with 9 bases between. In germline, CDR1 is SNHLY, CDR2 FYNNEI. CDR3 in amino acids: CASRVFVNTGELFF. The CDR3 DNA is TGTGCCAGCAGGGTCTTTGTGAACACCGGGGAGCTGTTTTTT. Using reference TRBV2 and TRBJ2-2 for the parts outside the CDR3, the full variable domain is EPEVTQTPSHQVTQMGQEVILRCVPISNHLYFYWYRQILGQKVEFLVSFYNNEISEKSEIFDDQFSVERPDGSNFTLKIRSTKLEDSAMYFCASRVFVNTGELFFGEGSRLTVL.

The chain couples TRBV18 to TRBJ2-5, with D perhaps assigned TRBD1 or TRBD2 (5 bases each). CDR1 KGHSH and CDR2 LQKENI come from the germline V gene. The CDR3 totals 14 residues. V dropped 1 base and J dropped 1 base, with 7 bases sitting between them. DNA for the CDR3: TGTGCCAGCTCACCACAGGGGAGCCAAGAGACCCAGTACTTC. Translating it yields CASSPQGSQETQYF.

V usage is TRBV3-1 (or the pseudogene TRBV3-2) and J usage is TRBJ1-3, with D maybe TRBD1 (6 bases). With 5 bases removed from V and 3 bases from J, the gap between germline ends came to 11 bases. This CDR3 has 14 residues. CDR1 is LGHDT, CDR2 YNNKEL, per germline (reference sequence). In nucleotides, the CDR3 is TGTGCCAGCAGCAACAGGGTGGATGGAAACACCATATATTTT. This codes for CASSNRVDGNTIYF.

This chain connects TRBV4-3 to TRBJ2-7, with TRBD1 as a possible D gene (6 bases). The germline gives CDR1 LGHNA, CDR2 YSLEER. Trimming removed 1 base at V and 1 base at J, with 17 bases between. This CDR3 contains 17 residues. The CDR3 DNA is TGCGCCAGCAGCCAAGCCACTCGGCCGACAGGATCCTACGAGCAGTACTTC. Its translation: CASSQATRPTGSYEQYF.

J is TRBJ2-7 and V is TRBV19; a weak D match, TRBD2 (6 bases). The germline V gene encodes CDR1 LNHDA and CDR2 SQIVND (reference sequence). Trimming took off 1 base at V and 7 bases at J, with 11 bases between the two ends. The CDR3 extends over 13 amino acids. The CDR3 spells CASSIGAGTEQYF. The DNA of the CDR3 is TGTGCCAGTAGTATAGGGGCGGGGACTGAGCAGTACTTC.

The chain recombines TRBV5-5 with TRBJ1-1, with D perhaps matching TRBD1 (6 bases). V gave up 0 bases and J gave up 4 bases, with 16 bases separating them. This CDR3 region has 16 residues. CDR1 and CDR2 from the germline V gene are SGHKS and YYEKEE (reference sequence). CDR3 DNA: TGTGCCAGCAGCTTGGGACACCCCAAAGGGGGCACTGAAGCTTTCTTT. Encoded protein: CASSLGHPKGGTEAFF. Full variable domain (remainder filled in from reference TRBV5-5 and TRBJ1-1): DAGVTQSPTHLIKTRGQQVTLRCSPISGHKSVSWYQQVLGQGPQFIFQYYEKEERGRGNFPDRFSARQFPNYSSELNVNALLLGDSALYLCASSLGHPKGGTEAFFGQGTRLTVV.

The chain employs TRBV9 and TRBJ1-1; 7 bases agree with TRBD1. Germline values: CDR1 SGDLS, CDR2 YYNGEE. The V gene end was trimmed by 3 bases and the J gene end by 5 bases; junction bases not matched to a gene: 10. The CDR3 has 15 residues. The CDR3 sequence: CASSAKRETGTEAFF. The DNA of the CDR3 is TGTGCCAGCAGCGCAAAGCGGGAGACAGGGACTGAAGCTTTCTTT.